The T cell receptor beta chain under discussion was sequenced for a study of shared clonotypes between healthy human individuals. Study-wide points: Donors were few, which limited the genetic and exposure-history diversity represented. The generation probabilities recorded for non-shared clonotypes fell below those of clonotypes shared by all four donors.

Regarding this clone: Its antigen remains unknown.

The CDR3 is 13 amino acids. The V end was cut by 1 base, the J end by 11 bases, with 14 bases between. Looked up from germline, CDR1 is MGHDK and CDR2 is SYGVNS. Profiled with immunoSEQ multiplex PCR; TCRdb holds only in-frame clones, not every one. The table lists millions of clones, approximately 93% of them singletons. Negatively enriched CD4+ T cells were divided by CD45RA into naive and memory. Sequences were obtained from naive CD4+ T cells from PBMCs. Subset of the sample: CD45RA+ positively selected. The TCR originated in a man younger than 35 in good health. Some clones in this sample may be carry-over from other donors' samples. The J gene is TRBJ1-1, the V gene TRBV25-1; D ambiguous. In nucleotides, the CDR3 is TGTGCCAGCAGTGAATCGGTGCGGCTCCGGGCTTTCTTT. Protein sequence: CASSESVRLRAFF.